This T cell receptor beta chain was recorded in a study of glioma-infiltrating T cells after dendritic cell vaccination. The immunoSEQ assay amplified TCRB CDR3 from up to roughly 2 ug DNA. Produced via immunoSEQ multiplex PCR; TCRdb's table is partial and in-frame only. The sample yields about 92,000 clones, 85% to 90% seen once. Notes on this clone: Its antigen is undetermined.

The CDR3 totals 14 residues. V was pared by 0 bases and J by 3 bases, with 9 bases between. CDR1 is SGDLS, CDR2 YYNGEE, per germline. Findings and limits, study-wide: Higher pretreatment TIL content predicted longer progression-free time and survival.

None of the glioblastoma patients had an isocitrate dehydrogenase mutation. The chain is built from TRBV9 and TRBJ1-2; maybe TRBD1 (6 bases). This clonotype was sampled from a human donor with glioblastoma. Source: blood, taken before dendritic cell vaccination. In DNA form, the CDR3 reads TGTGCCAGCAGCGTAGGGGGGGGCGACTATGGCTACACCTTC. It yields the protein CASSVGGGDYGYTF.